This T cell receptor (beta chain) was sequenced in a study of T-cell memory formation after mild COVID-19. As for the study in general: Clusters were largely donor specific.

Germline V gives CDR1 MNHEY, CDR2 SVGAGI. The CDR3 length is 14 residues. About this clonotype itself: What it binds is not known. Its ends do not fully match the called genes, so a read error is possible.

TCRdb independently ran MiXCR on the 5' RACE reads; one entry per CDR3 protein. The table records 300,000 to 350,000 distinct CDR3 sequences, approximately 19% of them present only once. Study conclusions and caveats: Researchers report contracting CD4+ clones mostly in CM and EM, with CD8+ clones in EMRA. While clones contracting from day 15 to 85 were balanced between CD4 and CD8, later expanders leaned CD4+.

This sequence originates from a man between 18 and 29 years old who had mild COVID-19 (a few samples of this study predate the infection). Cell type and time point are not known. V is TRBV6-5 and J is TRBJ2-1; a possible D gene is TRBD2 (7 bases). The sequenced sample consisted of PBMCs or a T cell subset sorted from them (not recorded which). The CDR3 loop is CASSYSKFGGPRVF. DNA of the CDR3: TGTGCCAGCAGTTACTCGAAGTTCGGGGGGCCCAGAGTCTTC.